This TCR beta chain was identified during a study of PD-1 blockade in classical Hodgkin lymphoma. CDR1 SNHLY and CDR2 FYNNEI come from the germline V gene. Trimming took off 2 bases at V and 1 base at J, with 5 bases between the two ends. The length of the CDR3 is 13 residues. This sample's time point: newly diagnosed, previously untreated cHL patient sample. Some clones are missing from TCRdb's copy, which holds only in-frame ones; the method was immunoSEQ multiplex PCR. The table includes approximately 30,000 clones, roughly 90% detected once. The sequence derives from a human donor with classical Hodgkin lymphoma. The chain is built from TRBV2 and TRBJ1-1; a weak D match, TRBD1 (5 bases). The sample comprised peripheral blood mononuclear cells (PBMCs). CDR3 in DNA: TGTGCCAGCAGTGAACAGGGGAACACTGAAGCTTTCTTT. The encoded protein is CASSEQGNTEAFF.